The next 24 T cell receptor beta chains were all read from a single sample in a study of response to subunit inactivated influenza vaccine. In TCRdb, the RT-PCR reads were re-called with MiXCR into one record per CDR3 protein. Here the sample spans around 520,000 distinct CDR3 sequences, around 25% being singletons. The sample here was CD4+ T cells sorted from PBMCs, taken around 5 days after vaccination. Receptors originate from a man aged 50 to 60 who received an inactivated influenza vaccine.

The V call is TRBV12-2, the J call TRBJ1-1. TRBV12-2 is labeled a pseudogene. The CDR3 length is 15 residues. The CDR3: CASRLVPRRNTEAFF. CDR3 bases: TGTGCAAGTCGCTTAGTTCCTCGGAGGAACACTGAAGCTTTCTTT.

J is TRBJ2-4 and V is TRBV2; 9 bases match TRBD1. The CDR3 covers 11 residues. The V and J ends lost 4 bases and 14 bases, in that order; junction bases with no gene match: 3. Germline-derived CDR1 and CDR2 are SNHLY and FYNNEI. The CDR3 coding sequence is TGTGCCAGCAGTGTTACAGGGGGCAAGTACTTC. Protein product: CASSVTGGKYF.

This clonotype occurred once. This chain uses TRBV18 with TRBJ1-5; D not certain. Trimming cost V 0 bases and J 5 bases, with 2 bases left between them. Germline V gene sequence: CDR1 KGHSH, CDR2 LQKENI. The CDR3 covers 12 residues. The CDR3 DNA reads as TGTGCCAGCTCACCACCGGATCAGCCCCAGCATTTT. Translating gives CASSPPDQPQHF.

The chain joins TRBV5-5 to TRBJ2-2; TRBD1 agrees at 7 bases. With V trimmed by 3 bases and J by 7 bases, 9 bases remained unmatched. The germline V gene has CDR1 SGHKS and CDR2 YYEKEE (reference sequence). This CDR3 is 15 amino acids long. CDR3 residues: CASSSGQQLDGELFF. In DNA form, the CDR3 reads TGTGCCAGCAGCTCGGGACAGCAATTAGACGGGGAGCTGTTTTTT.

This clonotype was seen repeatedly, ten times or more. The V call is TRBV5-1, the J call TRBJ2-5, with 8 nucleotides matching TRBD1. Trimming removed 0 bases from V and 4 bases from J; junction bases left unmatched: 11. Germline loops: CDR1 SGHRS, CDR2 YFSETQ. The CDR3 covers 17 residues. CDR3 in amino acids: CASSLALGRGQLETQYF. The CDR3 nucleotides read TGCGCCAGCAGCTTGGCCTTGGGCAGGGGGCAGTTAGAGACCCAGTACTTC.

The chain uses TRBV29-1 and TRBJ2-7; 12 nucleotides match TRBD2. V lost 0 bases to trimming and J lost 3 bases; unmatched junction nucleotides: 6. Germline V gene data show CDR1 as SQVTM and CDR2 as ANQGSEA. There are 16 residues in the CDR3. CDR3 DNA: TGCAGCGTTGAAGACCCACTAGCGGGAGGTGGCTACGAGCAGTACTTC. Encoded protein: CSVEDPLAGGGYEQYF.

This clonotype was found a few times. The chain joins TRBV4-3 to TRBJ1-1; D unresolved. This CDR3 spans 15 amino acids. Trimming removed 0 bases at V and 9 bases at J, with 17 bases between. The germline CDR1 and CDR2 sequences are LGHNA and YSLEER. The CDR3 DNA reads as TGCGCCAGCAGCCAAGATGGCGGGATTTCCCGAAAAGCTTTCTTT. Residues: CASSQDGGISRKAFF.

The rearrangement joins TRBV29-1 to TRBJ2-1, with 8 nucleotides matching TRBD1. V lost 3 bases to trimming and J lost 13 bases; unmatched junction nucleotides: 11. The V gene's germline CDR1 is SQVTM and CDR2 ANQGSEA. The CDR3 is made up of 13 amino acids. DNA of the CDR3: TGCAGCGTTGAGATTCCGGGACAGGCCCCTCAGTTCTTC. As protein: CSVEIPGQAPQFF.

V and J are TRBV5-1 and TRBJ1-4; 7 bases are shared with TRBD1. The V gene's germline CDR1 is SGHRS and CDR2 YFSETQ. The CDR3 loop spans 15 amino acids. Trimming removed 3 bases from V and 6 bases from J; junction bases left unmatched: 8. CDR3 in DNA: TGCGCCAGCAGCTGGGGACAGACCTCGGATGAAAAACTGTTTTTT. It is translated as CASSWGQTSDEKLFF.

The chain joins TRBV20-1 to TRBJ2-3; TRBD2 aligns across 7 bases. From germline, CDR1 is DFQATT and CDR2 SNEGSKA (reference sequence). V trimming: 6 bases; J trimming: 1 base; junction bases outside the gene matches: 7. This CDR3 is 14 amino acids long. Here the CDR3 reads CSALGGGRTDTQYF. CDR3 nucleotides: TGCAGTGCCCTAGGCGGGGGTCGCACAGATACGCAGTATTTT.

The V gene is TRBV5-1, the J gene TRBJ2-3; D not resolved. Between the trimmed V and J ends, which lost 0 bases and 0 bases, there was a span of 11 bases. Germline V gives CDR1 SGHRS, CDR2 YFSETQ. The CDR3 is 16 residues long. The CDR3 protein is CASSLGWARSTDTQYF. In nucleotides, the CDR3 is TGCGCCAGCAGCTTGGGTTGGGCCCGGAGCACAGATACGCAGTATTTT.

At least ten counts were recorded for this clonotype. The rearrangement links TRBV7-3 to TRBJ2-1, with 8 bases fitting TRBD2. In germline, CDR1 is SGHTA, CDR2 FQGTGA. Unmatched junction bases numbered 9, after V lost 4 bases and J lost 7 bases. The CDR3 is 15 residues long. The CDR3 region is CASSWTSSVLNEQFF. In DNA form, the CDR3 reads TGTGCCAGCAGCTGGACTAGCTCAGTATTGAATGAGCAGTTCTTC.

This clonotype has just a few counts. Here the CDR3 reads CASSDRDRLTYEQYF. The CDR3 region has the DNA TGTGCCAGCAGCGACCGGGACAGGCTAACCTACGAGCAGTACTTC. The gene calls are TRBV7-2 and TRBJ2-7; 8 positions match TRBD1. V shed 5 bases, J shed 2 bases, and the junction held 8 bases outside the gene matches. The CDR3 consists of 15 residues. The V gene's germline CDR1 is SGHTA and CDR2 FQGNSA.

This clonotype was seen at least ten times. The V call is TRBV7-2, the J call TRBJ1-6, with TRBD1 matching over 10 bases. Germline CDR1 SGHTA, CDR2 FQGNSA. The CDR3 is made up of 16 amino acids. V lost 6 bases to trimming and J lost 5 bases; unmatched junction nucleotides: 7. The CDR3 here is CASSYRQGANNSPLHF. The CDR3, as DNA: TGTGCCAGCAGTTATCGACAGGGGGCAAATAATTCACCCCTCCACTTT.

The V and J genes are TRBV4-3 and TRBJ2-1; TRBD2 is a possible D gene (5 bases). The CDR3 has 16 residues. V lost 1 base and J lost 1, with 11 bases in between. Germline V CDR1 and CDR2: LGHNA, YSLEER. This CDR3 is CASSQVSGVSYNEQFF. As DNA, the CDR3 is TGCGCCAGCAGCCAAGTGAGCGGCGTATCCTACAATGAGCAGTTCTTC.

The chain recombines TRBV6-1 with TRBJ1-5; D might be TRBD1 (5 bases). This CDR3 is built from 15 residues. The V and J ends lost 6 bases and 0 bases respectively, with 12 bases between them. Germline CDR1 MNHNS, CDR2 SASEGT. The CDR3 loop is CASSRGINSNQPQHF. CDR3 DNA sequence: TGTGCCAGCAGCCGGGGCATTAATAGCAATCAGCCCCAGCATTTT.

This clonotype has only a few counts. J is TRBJ2-1 and V is TRBV18, with D maybe TRBD2 (6 bases). CDR1 and CDR2 from the germline V gene are KGHSH and LQKENI. V was pared by 0 bases and J by 9 bases, with 9 bases between. The CDR3 covers 13 residues. CDR3 sequence (DNA): TGTGCCAGCTCACCACCGGGGGGAGGTGAGCAGTTCTTC. Translation gives CASSPPGGGEQFF.

The V call is TRBV7-2, the J call TRBJ1-3, with a tentative D call TRBD1 (5 bases). V was clipped by 2 bases and J by 2 bases, with 10 bases between them. This CDR3 is built from 15 residues. The V gene's germline CDR1 is SGHTA and CDR2 FQGNSA. DNA of the CDR3: TGTGCCAGCAGCTTATGGGGCGGGGCTGGAAACACCATATATTTT. Translating gives CASSLWGGAGNTIYF.

The chain has TRBV12-3 or TRBV12-4 and TRBJ2-1; 11 nucleotides match TRBD2. Trimming removed 6 bases from V and 2 bases from J; junction bases left unmatched: 3. The CDR3 length is 15 residues. CDR3 sequence reads: CASSPSGRTYNEQFF. DNA of the CDR3: TGTGCCAGCAGCCCTAGCGGGAGGACCTACAATGAGCAGTTCTTC.

The chain is built from TRBV6-1 and TRBJ2-1; 10 nucleotides match TRBD2. The trim removed 1 base at V and 9 bases at J, leaving 6 bases unmatched. The CDR3 contains 15 residues. Germline assignment: CDR1 MNHNS and CDR2 SASEGT. This chain's CDR3 is CASSEGSGRAPEQFF. The CDR3 DNA is TGTGCCAGCAGTGAAGGGAGCGGGAGGGCCCCTGAGCAGTTCTTC.

The V and J genes are TRBV7-8 and TRBJ2-2; D is perhaps TRBD1 (6 bases). The germline V gene encodes CDR1 SGHVS and CDR2 FQNEAQ. This CDR3 region has 15 residues. With 4 bases removed from V and 2 bases from J, the gap between germline ends came to 11 bases. CDR3 DNA sequence: TGTGCCAGCAGCTGGCGCAGGGGAAACACCGGGGAGCTGTTTTTT. Translating it yields CASSWRRGNTGELFF.

At least ten counts were recorded for this clonotype. The chain employs TRBV5-1 and TRBJ2-1, with 7 nucleotides matching TRBD1. The CDR3 contains 13 residues. Germline trimming cut 4 bases from V and 7 bases from J; bases unmatched to any gene: 5. Germline values: CDR1 SGHRS, CDR2 YFSETQ. Here the CDR3 DNA reads TGCGCCAGCAGCCTGGACAGGCCAAATGAGCAGTTCTTC. It yields the protein CASSLDRPNEQFF.

There are a few counts of this clonotype. The rearrangement links TRBV20-1 to TRBJ1-2; TRBD1 agrees at 8 bases. V lost 2 bases to trimming and J lost 13 bases; unmatched junction nucleotides: 12. CDR1 is DFQATT and CDR2 is SNEGSKA in the germline V gene (reference sequence). CDR3 length: 13 residues. The CDR3 DNA sequence: TGCAGTGCTAGAAAAGCCGGGACAGGAGTCAGCACCTTC. Protein: CSARKAGTGVSTF.

This clonotype was counted a few times. The chain carries TRBV9 and TRBJ2-3; 11 nucleotides line up with TRBD2. CDR1 SGDLS and CDR2 YYNGEE come from the germline V gene. V shed 4 bases, J shed 3 bases, and the junction held 4 bases outside the gene matches. The length of the CDR3 is 15 residues. Here the CDR3 reads CASSPTSGRTDTQYF. The CDR3 nucleotides are TGTGCCAGCAGCCCCACTAGCGGGAGAACAGATACGCAGTATTTT.